This T cell receptor (beta chain) originates from a study of T cells after yellow fever vaccination. Study results and caveats: A small share of clonotypes appeared in both CD4 and CD8 compartments. The bulk population could contribute abundant contaminating clonotypes to FACS-sorted repertoires. Clones that expanded after primary vaccination mostly reappeared after the booster (96% CD4, approximately 87% CD8).

The study made its TCR cDNA through 5'RACE template switching. That step introduced a universal primer site along with UMIs. In TCRdb, the 5' RACE reads were re-called with MiXCR into one record per CDR3 protein. This table has about 29,000 distinct CDR3 sequences, over 4.5% appearing once. This clonotype was counted many times. Its matching antigen is unknown. The receptor was isolated from a young man who received the YFV17D yellow fever vaccine. This material consisted of CD8+ T cells sorted from PBMCs, taken 10 days after the yellow fever booster vaccination.

CDR3 sequence: CASSSQLAGVYNEQFF. DNA of the CDR3: TGTGCCAGCAGCTCTCAACTAGCGGGAGTCTACAATGAGCAGTTCTTC. This chain connects TRBV7-9 to TRBJ2-1, with 11 bases fitting TRBD2. The CDR3 totals 16 residues. Germline CDR1 and CDR2: SEHNR and FQNEAQ (reference sequence). V shed 4 bases and J 3 bases; nucleotides not matched to a gene: 5.